This T cell receptor beta chain emerged from a study of cytomegalovirus exposure and HLA in healthy donors. 60 Vbeta and 13 Jbeta primers were used in PCR. Original processing notes: A follow-up analysis tallied around 80 million unique TCR beta chains, approximately 10 million shared. The table came from immunoSEQ multiplex PCR; TCRdb's copy has only in-frame clones and leaves some out. The D gene and trimming were derived from the DNA, and the V and J assignments and clone size from that table. The profile shows hundreds of thousands of clones, over 80% of them singletons. The CDR3 sequence is 16 residues long. Germline-derived CDR1 and CDR2 are SGHTA and FQGTGA. Trimming removed 0 bases at V and 3 bases at J, with 15 bases between.

The clonotype comes from a boy aged 2 to 10 in good health and CMV-seronegative. V usage is TRBV7-3 and J usage is TRBJ2-7; D unclear. Sequencing was carried out using PBMCs. The CDR3, as DNA: TGTGCCAGCAGCTTAACGTGGCTTCCCCTCCTCTACGAGCAGTACTTC. This sequence encodes CASSLTWLPLLYEQYF.